This T cell receptor (beta chain) comes out of a study of T cells in Graves' hyperthyroidism and ophthalmopathy. Findings and limits, study-wide: Most thyroid-expanded clonotypes above 0.001 were also found in blood.

CDR3 length equals 11 residues. Germline V gene sequence: CDR1 SGHAT, CDR2 FQNNGV. The V end was cut by 5 bases, the J end by 4 bases, with 6 bases between. A lack of ophthalmopathy progression within 18 months defined stable Graves' hyperthyroidism. In the case of this clonotype: Its cognate antigen is unknown.

Amplified TCR beta CDR3 regions came from RNA transcripts. The HTBI primer set served for first-round RT-PCR of the TCR CDR3. MiXCR, applied by TCRdb to the multiplex PCR reads, yields one record per CDR3 protein. The sample shows approximately 560,000 distinct CDR3 sequences, just over 45% of them seen only once. The sequencing sample was made of peripheral blood or thyroid tissue (not recorded which). The sequence came from a woman in her late teens or twenties with Graves' hyperthyroidism. The rearrangement links TRBV11-2 to TRBJ2-7; D not certain. CDR3 protein: CASSGKYEQYF. The CDR3 DNA follows: TGTGCCAGCAGCGGCAAATACGAGCAGTACTTC.